Below are 5 T cell receptor beta chains sequenced from a single sample in a study of blood T cell repertoires in COVID-19. The method was immunoSEQ multiplex PCR; TCRdb's version includes in-frame clones alone and lacks a portion of them. Of around 140,000 clones listed, around 84% are singletons. Material: PBMCs or T cells enriched from blood (not recorded which). These receptors all stem from a man in his forties with acute COVID-19.

The CDR3 DNA follows: TGTGCCAGCAGCCAAAGGGACAGATTTCACAATGAGCAGTTCTTC. Translating gives CASSQRDRFHNEQFF. The rearrangement links TRBV3-1 (or the pseudogene TRBV3-2) to TRBJ2-1, with 7 bases that match TRBD1. Looked up from germline, CDR1 is LGHDT and CDR2 is YNNKEL (reference sequence). The V segment lost 2 bases and the J segment 5 bases; nucleotides outside the gene matches: 6. This CDR3 is built from 15 residues.

The gene calls are TRBV19 and TRBJ1-1; tentative D call: TRBD1 (6 bases). CDR1 is LNHDA, CDR2 SQIVND, per germline (reference sequence). The CDR3 sequence is 15 residues long. Trimming shortened V by 3 bases and J by 4 bases, and 15 bases separated the two germline ends. CDR3: CASSMPGHYVTEAFF. CDR3 bases: TGTGCCAGTAGTATGCCGGGACACTATGTCACTGAAGCTTTCTTT.

This sequence joins TRBV10-3 and TRBJ1-5, with D possibly TRBD1 on 5 matching bases. Germline V lookup: CDR1 ENHRY, CDR2 SYGVKD. V was trimmed by 2 bases and J by 7 bases, leaving 12 bases between them. The CDR3 is made up of 14 amino acids. In nucleotides, the CDR3 is TGTGCCATCAGTGAGGATAGGGGCGGCCAGCCCCAGCATTTT. This sequence encodes CAISEDRGGQPQHF.

The chain is built from TRBV2 and TRBJ1-6; possible D gene TRBD1, 5 bases. Germline loops: CDR1 SNHLY, CDR2 FYNNEI. The germline V and J ends were trimmed by 0 bases and 0 bases, with 18 bases remaining between them. This CDR3 has 20 amino acids. The CDR3 region is CASSEAEAGRLSSYNSPLHF. The CDR3 DNA is TGTGCCAGCAGTGAAGCAGAGGCAGGGCGTCTGAGCTCCTATAATTCACCCCTCCACTTT.

This clone was counted only a few times. CDR3: CASSQSWQSGNTIYF. Written as DNA, the CDR3 is TGCGCCAGCAGTCAATCTTGGCAATCTGGAAACACCATATATTTT. V gene TRBV23-1 combines with J gene TRBJ1-3; no reliable D call. TRBV23-1 is given ORF status, its function remaining uncertain. The CDR3 consists of 15 residues. V was cut by 0 bases and J by 1 base, with 7 bases left in between.